The source of this T cell receptor (beta chain) is a study of technical replicates of blood from several donors. The method was immunoSEQ multiplex PCR; TCRdb's version includes in-frame clones alone and lacks a portion of them. The sample has more than 65,000 clones, roughly 89% seen once. Between the trimmed V and J ends, which lost 8 bases and 7 bases, there was a span of 18 bases. Germline V gene sequence: CDR1 SNHLY, CDR2 FYNNEI. The CDR3 has 14 residues. V and J are TRBV2 and TRBJ2-1, with D possibly TRBD2 on 6 matching bases. The sequence came from a human donor in good health. Some clones in this sample may be carry-over from other donors' samples. Sequencing used T cells isolated from PBMCs. The CDR3, as DNA: TGTGCCAGCTCACTGACTAGTTCTGGAAATGAGCAGTTCTTC. Its translation: CASSLTSSGNEQFF. Drawing the rest from reference TRBV2 and TRBJ2-1, the complete variable domain is EPEVTQTPSHQVTQMGQEVILRCVPISNHLYFYWYRQILGQKVEFLVSFYNNEISEKSEIFDDQFSVERPDGSNFTLKIRSTKLEDSAMYFCASSLTSSGNEQFFGPGTRLTVL.